This T cell receptor (beta chain) originates from a study of T cell changes during pregnancy in multiple sclerosis. Sequenced by immunoSEQ multiplex PCR; TCRdb stores in-frame clones only, minus some. The sample lists about 57,000 clones, 88% occurring once. V was pared by 0 bases and J by 6 bases, with 5 bases of the junction left unmatched. Germline CDR1 SGHRS, CDR2 YFSETQ. CDR3 size: 15 residues. This sequence originates from a female donor with multiple sclerosis, enrolled in a pregnancy study. V is TRBV5-1 and J is TRBJ2-1; 8 nucleotides align to TRBD2. Source: CD4+ T cells from peripheral blood mononuclear cells, taken in the third trimester of pregnancy. CDR3 in amino acids: CASSLVSGGPNEQFF. CDR3 nucleotides: TGCGCCAGCAGCTTGGTCAGCGGGGGACCCAATGAGCAGTTCTTC.